The entry below gives a single T cell receptor beta chain sequence along with its context. Antigen: not known. The data originate from a study of response to subunit inactivated influenza vaccine. Regarding the study as a whole: With each seasonal influenza vaccination, the authors suggested, few new T cells are recruited.

MiXCR, run by TCRdb on the RT-PCR reads, gives a single entry per CDR3 protein. The sample yields 540,000 or so distinct CDR3 sequences, roughly 13% seen once. V shed 5 bases and J shed 1 base, with 18 bases lying between them. The CDR3 has 16 amino acids. Per germline, CDR1 MNHNS and CDR2 SASEGT. The chain links TRBV6-1 to TRBJ2-7, with D perhaps matching TRBD2 (6 bases). The receptor was isolated from a man over 45 who received an inactivated influenza vaccine. The sequencing here drew on PBMCs from blood, taken 40 to 50 days after vaccination. The chain's CDR3 is CASSQTGTVSSYEQYF. In nucleotides, the CDR3 is TGTGCCAGCAGTCAAACCGGGACTGTCTCTTCCTACGAGCAGTACTTC.